Below, 8 T cell receptor beta chains from the same sample are listed, as sequenced in a study of regulatory T cells in long-lasting Graves disease. Building the TCR beta libraries relied on iRepertoire HTBI primers, and CDR3 regions underwent Arm-PCR. One entry per CDR3 protein, called by TCRdb with MiXCR from the multiplex PCR reads. The sample shows about 200,000 distinct CDR3 sequences, around 19% of them seen only once. Time point here: newly diagnosed GD, antithyroid drugs for less than 3 months. PBMC-derived RNA was used for the TCR library. The same data also went into a second study, on T cells in Graves' hyperthyroidism and ophthalmopathy.

Sequencing used peripheral blood mononuclear cells (PBMCs), obtained at new diagnosis, from a patient treated with antithyroid drugs. Receptors originate from a woman aged 25 to 39 with Graves disease.

There are many counts of this clonotype. This sequence joins TRBV11-3 and TRBJ2-5; 7 bases align to TRBD2. Germline lookup yields CDR1 SGHNT and CDR2 YENEEA. The CDR3 is 14 residues long. Losses at the gene ends were 1 base for V and 3 bases for J; bases not matched to a gene: 2. CDR3 amino acids: CASSLVRGEETQYF. The CDR3 DNA is TGTGCCAGCAGCTTAGTACGGGGGGAAGAGACCCAGTACTTC. The variable domain in full, with the rest retrieved from reference TRBV11-3 and TRBJ2-5, is EAGVVQSPRYKIIEKKQPVAFWCNPISGHNTLYWYLQNLGQGPELLIRYENEEAVDDSQLPKDRFSAERLKGVDSTLKIQPAELGDSAVYLCASSLVRGEETQYFGPGTRLLVL.

This clonotype has at least ten counts. The chain has TRBV2 and TRBJ1-2, with 10 bases matching TRBD1. There are 14 residues in the CDR3. V lost 4 bases, J lost 6 bases, and 5 bases stayed unmatched. Germline-derived CDR1 and CDR2 are SNHLY and FYNNEI. As DNA, the CDR3 is TGTGCCAGCAGTGGACACGGGACAGGGGATGGCTACACCTTC. Residues: CASSGHGTGDGYTF. The variable domain in full, with the rest retrieved from reference TRBV2 and TRBJ1-2, is EPEVTQTPSHQVTQMGQEVILRCVPISNHLYFYWYRQILGQKVEFLVSFYNNEISEKSEIFDDQFSVERPDGSNFTLKIRSTKLEDSAMYFCASSGHGTGDGYTFGSGTRLTVV.

This clonotype was picked up many times. This chain links TRBV10-2 with TRBJ2-7; unclear D gene. Germline V gene data show CDR1 as WSHSY and CDR2 as SAAADI. Trimming left V 5 bases short and J 3 bases short, with 2 bases between. This CDR3 is built from 10 residues. In nucleotides, the CDR3 is TGCGCCAGCAGTCACTACGAGCAGTACTTC. Its protein product is CASSHYEQYF.

In its sample, this clonotype was seen many times. Written as DNA, the CDR3 is TGTGCCAGCAATCCCCTCGCGGGAGCAACCTACGAGCAGTACTTC. This translates into CASNPLAGATYEQYF. The genes are TRBV28 and TRBJ2-7; 7 bases agree with TRBD2. This CDR3 is built from 15 residues. The J segment lost 2 bases and the V segment lost 7 bases, leaving 11 bases of the junction unmatched. Germline V gene lookup returns CDR1 MDHEN and CDR2 SYDVKM.

This clonotype was counted ten times or more. The V gene is TRBV7-2, the J gene TRBJ2-6; D gene ambiguous. The V gene's germline CDR1 is SGHTA and CDR2 FQGNSA. The CDR3 is 16 residues long. Between the trimmed V and J ends, which lost 4 bases and 4 bases, there was a span of 14 bases. The DNA of the CDR3 is TGTGCCAGCAGCTCCGGTACAGTGGCCGGGGCCAACGTCCTGACTTTC. Residues: CASSSGTVAGANVLTF. The full variable domain, completed using reference TRBV7-2 and TRBJ2-6, is GAGVSQSPSNKVTEKGKDVELRCDPISGHTALYWYRQSLGQGLEFLIYFQGNSAPDKSGLPSDRFSAERTGGSVSTLTIQRTQQEDSAVYLCASSSGTVAGANVLTFGAGSRLTVL.

This clonotype was observed many times. The genes are TRBV19 and TRBJ1-3, with a possible D match to TRBD1 (6 bases). The CDR3 loop spans 15 amino acids. Germline V gene lookup returns CDR1 LNHDA and CDR2 SQIVND (reference sequence). V lost 3 bases to trimming and J lost 0 bases, with 9 bases between them. As DNA, the CDR3 is TGTGCCAGTAGTATTCAGGGGACCTCTGGAAACACCATATATTTT. Translation gives CASSIQGTSGNTIYF.

This clonotype was seen ten or more times. This sequence joins TRBV7-2 and TRBJ1-3, with D possibly matching TRBD1 (6 bases). Germline V gene lookup returns CDR1 SGHTA and CDR2 FQGNSA. This CDR3 is built from 17 residues. V was clipped by 4 bases and J by 0 bases, with 16 bases between them. The chain's CDR3 is CASSSLRDTFSGNTIYF. In DNA form, the CDR3 reads TGTGCCAGCAGCTCCCTCCGGGACACATTCTCTGGAAACACCATATATTTT.

This clonotype was seen repeatedly, ten times or more. This chain links TRBV6-1 with TRBJ1-6; TRBD1 agrees at 9 bases. The CDR3 contains 16 residues. Germline V gene data show CDR1 as MNHNS and CDR2 as SASEGT. The V gene end was trimmed by 3 bases and the J gene end by 10 bases; junction bases not matched to a gene: 10. CDR3 loop: CASSDIPGQGNSPLHF. In DNA, the CDR3 is TGTGCCAGCAGTGACATCCCGGGACAGGGTAACTCACCCCTCCACTTT.